This T cell receptor (beta chain) was sequenced for a study of blood T cells in healthy people across ages (dated by TCRdb to about 2015). Background for the entire study: In model experiments, template switching captured roughly one uniquely barcoded TCR beta cDNA molecule for every two T cells. Using deep sequencing normalized with unique cDNA molecular identifiers, the study measured how TCR beta repertoire diversity changes with age. The donors were divided into four age groups: young (average around 15 years), middle-aged (roughly 42), aged (about 61) and long-lived (about 84). Using the same blood draw, the study looked at two additional independent replicas of 1 million unique cDNA reads for two donors, one aged 18 to 30 and the other aged 80 or older. Study-wide findings and limitations: Because the CMV infection status of the donors was unknown, age-related changes in expanded clonotypes may potentially have been confounded. There was a strong correlation between observed TCR beta diversity and the percentage of naive T cells measured by flow cytometry. Bulk unsorted PBMC profiling prevented conclusive comparison of naive and antigen-experienced compartments. Compared with the aged group, more naive CD4+ T cells, fewer expanded clones and increased TCR diversity were shown by the long-lived group, suggesting age selection. Estimates of total diversity from one million sequenced T cells were regarded as lower bounds and underestimates. Observed TCR beta diversity per million T cells fell roughly linearly with age, and a significant reduction was already apparent by age around 44.

Donors were 39 systemically healthy Caucasian individuals from Russia aged roughly 6 to 95 years. About 9.6 milliliters of peripheral blood were collected from each donor into EDTA-treated Vacutainer tubes. Ficoll-Paque density-gradient centrifugation was used to isolate PBMCs, with at least 7 million obtained per sample. Total RNA, at least 6 micrograms per sample, was extracted from PBMCs with Trizol reagent. For every donor, flow cytometry on a PBMC aliquot measured the percentage of naive CD45RAhigh/CD27high T cells. Remarks on this clonotype: Its recognized antigen is unknown. Base qualities are not provided; no much larger clone lies one nucleotide away.

The CDR3 starts with the cysteine, ends with the phenylalanine, and has 13 residues. The CDR3 DNA has 39 bases and is translated from base 1. Trimming removed 6 bases from V and 2 bases from J, leaving 13 bases between the germline ends. Based on the germline V gene, the CDR1 and CDR2 sequences are SQVTM and ANQGSEA. The library was generated by 5' RACE. The sample was run on an Illumina HiSeq 2500. The second PCR ran for roughly 6 to 11 cycles and used a J-beta primer mix along with a sample-barcoded 5' primer. Each TCR beta cDNA molecule received a unique molecular identifier from a template-switch 5' adaptor carrying 12 random nucleotides. Each sample yielded at least 3 million CDR3-containing paired-end reads. First-strand cDNA synthesis was performed from all RNA using the Mint cDNA synthesis kit, with priming by a TRBC-specific oligonucleotide. Following uracil-DNA glycosylase treatment, all cDNA underwent a first 18-cycle PCR with the universal primers M1SS and BC2_uni_R. Under the source paper's analysis protocol: Each sample was normalized by randomly selecting 1 million high-quality reads, each carrying a distinct molecular identifier. Instead of being binned into consensus sequences, reads that shared molecular identifiers were thrown out. MiTCR, with a Q25 quality threshold and the strictest error-elimination algorithm, was used for CDR3 identification, clonotype clustering and error correction. A nonparametric unseen species model with Euler transformation was used to estimate lower-bound total TCR beta diversity. TCRdb applied fastp at Q25 and MiXCR to the public reads, then kept only in-frame beta chains. Rows merge per CDR3 protein into single entries with the most common DNA and genes. These V and J calls rely on TCRdb rather than the paper's analysis. The sample contains 700,000 to 900,000 distinct CDR3 sequences, roughly 25% of them found a single time. The ten largest make up less than 3.5% of the sample.

These records were also assigned to another study, of T cells of mothers and their children. The second study reports: Donors were nine systemically healthy Caucasian individuals: three mothers and their six children. cDNA synthesis consumed the entire amount of extracted RNA, loaded at 1.5 ug RNA in each 15 ul reaction. In the second PCR, the M1S primer introduced both the sample barcodes and 2-4 random nucleotides. More than 8 million TCR beta CDR3 reads were obtained from each mother, and some 3 million reads were obtained from each child. Thymic selection shapes the output of TCR recombination in a similar way in related and unrelated pairs, and inherited differences have a minor effect. Normalized repertoire overlap was always slightly but never significantly higher in related than unrelated mother-child pairs. With a sensitivity of 90 to 100 clones per million clonotypes, no persistent microchimeric T cell clones were detected. The study used deep NGS to compare TCR beta repertoires of mothers and children, seeking features distinguishing related mother-child pairs from unrelated individuals. Mothers averaged roughly 40 +/- 4 years of age and children averaged roughly 12 +/- 4 years. After adapter ligation with NEBNext reagents, the libraries were sequenced on Illumina HiSeq 2000 with 100+100 nt paired-end reads. To prevent cross-contamination, the mother and child libraries were prepared a month apart and were sequenced in separate runs. Between about 500,000 and 2,100,000 distinct TCR beta clonotypes were identified per donor. Naive TCR beta clonotypes were estimated from low-frequency clonotypes matched to each donor's FACS-determined naive share, without sorting.

What was sequenced was blood. The receptor comes from a boy between 5 and 17 years old in good health. Here the chain combines TRBV29-1 and TRBJ2-5; no D gene is confidently identified. The CDR3 protein is CSVLRGWQETQYF. The bases are TGCAGCGTGTTACGAGGCTGGCAAGAGACCCAGTACTTC.